This T cell receptor beta chain is drawn from a study of T cells in Graves' hyperthyroidism and ophthalmopathy. For the study at large: Any treatment followed the collection of peripheral blood at initial diagnosis.

The V gene end was trimmed by 0 bases and the J gene end by 6 bases; junction bases not matched to a gene: 5. Germline-derived CDR1 and CDR2 are DFQATT and SNEGSKA (reference sequence). This CDR3 comprises 15 residues. This clonotype was recorded at least ten times. Its target is not known. The investigators amplified TCR beta CDR3 regions from RNA transcripts. Researchers ran a first-round RT-PCR on the TCR CDR3 using the HTBI primer set. TCRdb redid the calling of the multiplex PCR reads with MiXCR, one entry per CDR3 protein. The repertoire holds some 560,000 distinct CDR3 sequences, 14% seen once, with approximately 14% in the top ten. A lack of ophthalmopathy progression within 18 months defined stable Graves' hyperthyroidism. Hyperthyroidism had been newly diagnosed in patients aged 18 to 65, and its duration was under 2 months. Whole-study results and caveats: Ophthalmopathy was model-predicted a median approximately six months pre-onset.

The J gene is TRBJ2-1, the V gene TRBV20-1, with 10 bases fitting TRBD2. The TCR comes from a woman aged 40 to 55 with Graves' hyperthyroidism. Material for sequencing was blood. The CDR3 DNA reads as TGCAGTGCTAGAGAGGCTAGCGGGAGTGGCAATGAGCAGTTCTTC. It codes for CSAREASGSGNEQFF.